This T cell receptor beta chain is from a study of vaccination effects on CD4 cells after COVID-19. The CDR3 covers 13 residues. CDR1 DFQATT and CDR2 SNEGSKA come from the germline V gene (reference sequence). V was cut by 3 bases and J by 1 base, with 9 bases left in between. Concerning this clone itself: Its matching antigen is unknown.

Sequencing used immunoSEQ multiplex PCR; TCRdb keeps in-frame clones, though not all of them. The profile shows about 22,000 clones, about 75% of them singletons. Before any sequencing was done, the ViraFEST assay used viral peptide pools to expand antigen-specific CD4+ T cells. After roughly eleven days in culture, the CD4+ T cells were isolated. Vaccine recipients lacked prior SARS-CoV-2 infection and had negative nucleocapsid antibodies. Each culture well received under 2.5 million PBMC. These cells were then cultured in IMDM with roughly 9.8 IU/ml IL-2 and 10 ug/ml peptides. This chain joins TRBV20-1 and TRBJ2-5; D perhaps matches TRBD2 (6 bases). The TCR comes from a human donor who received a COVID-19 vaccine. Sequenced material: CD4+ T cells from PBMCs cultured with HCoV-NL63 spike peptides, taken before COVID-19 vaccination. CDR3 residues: CSASLGGQETQYF. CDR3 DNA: TGCAGTGCTAGTCTCGGGGGCCAAGAGACCCAGTACTTC.